The clone carrying this TCR beta chain occurred a few times. This entry is derived from a study of T-cell reconstitution after alpha-beta-depleted transplantation in children. V lost 6 bases, J lost 1 base, and 14 bases lay in between. Per the germline V gene, CDR1 is SGHKS and CDR2 is YYEKEE (reference sequence). This CDR3 contains 15 residues. Unique molecular identifiers featured in how the TCRbeta library was prepared. TCRdb fed the PCR reads into MiXCR, producing one record per CDR3 protein. The table shows around 410,000 distinct CDR3 sequences, with around 9.9% occurring only once. The V call is TRBV5-5, the J call TRBJ2-1; D perhaps matches TRBD2 (5 bases). The specimen comprised PBMCs from the stem cell graft donor, sampled from the stem cell graft. This TCR was sampled from a human donor who donated a stem cell graft to a child with acute myeloid leukemia. Here the CDR3 DNA reads TGTGCCAGCACCGGCGGGCAGCCTTCCTACAATGAGCAGTTCTTC. This gives the protein CASTGGQPSYNEQFF.